Shown below are 23 T cell receptor beta chains from a single sample sequenced in a study of CD8 T cells in ankylosing spondylitis. One entry per CDR3 protein, called by TCRdb with MiXCR from the 5' RACE reads. The table shows 200,000 to 250,000 distinct CDR3 sequences, with more than 9% occurring only once. Input material: blood, either unsorted or a sorted T cell fraction (not recorded which). The receptor source for this set is a male donor with ankylosing spondylitis or in good health (not recorded which).

This clonotype was detected ten times or more. The rearrangement links TRBV7-8 to TRBJ2-1, with a weak D call TRBD2 (6 bases). Germline values: CDR1 SGHVS, CDR2 FQNEAQ. There are 15 residues in the CDR3. V lost 5 bases, J lost 8 bases, and 19 bases lay in between. The CDR3 nucleotides read TGTGCCAGCAGCCTCCGGCGGGAACCGTACTATGAGCAGTTCTTC. It specifies CASSLRREPYYEQFF.

This clonotype was seen ten or more times. The rearrangement joins TRBV5-5 to TRBJ2-3; unclear D gene. Trimming took 1 base from V and 1 from J, leaving 13 bases between them. CDR1 SGHKS and CDR2 YYEKEE come from the germline V gene (reference sequence). CDR3 size: 16 residues. This chain's CDR3 is CASSLSARAGTDTQYF. The CDR3 nucleotides are TGTGCCAGCAGCTTGTCGGCCCGAGCTGGCACAGATACGCAGTATTTT.

This clonotype was seen repeatedly, ten times or more. This rearrangement joins TRBV5-1 to TRBJ2-2, with D perhaps TRBD1 (7 bases). Trimming removed 1 base from V and 4 bases from J, with 11 bases in between. CDR1 is SGHRS and CDR2 is YFSETQ in the germline V gene. This CDR3 has 15 amino acids. The CDR3 here is CASSLSRGVTGELFF. The CDR3 coding sequence is TGCGCCAGCAGCTTGAGCAGGGGGGTCACCGGGGAGCTGTTTTTT.

The J gene is TRBJ2-1, the V gene TRBV3-1; D is perhaps TRBD2 (6 bases). The germline gives CDR1 LGHDT, CDR2 YNNKEL (reference sequence). With 6 bases removed from V and 7 bases from J, the gap between germline ends came to 19 bases. The CDR3 contains 15 residues. The CDR3 loop is CASRLGVGGPNEQFF. CDR3 nucleotides: TGTGCCAGCAGATTAGGAGTGGGGGGTCCTAATGAGCAGTTCTTC.

This clonotype occurred many times. The V gene is TRBV5-5, the J gene TRBJ2-2; the D gene is possibly TRBD1 (5 bases). V was trimmed by 2 bases and J by 4 bases, leaving 12 bases between them. This CDR3 has 15 amino acids. Per germline, CDR1 SGHKS and CDR2 YYEKEE (reference sequence). The CDR3: CASSFRAQGTGELFF. In DNA, the CDR3 is TGTGCCAGCAGCTTCCGGGCCCAGGGCACCGGGGAGCTGTTTTTT.

At least ten counts were recorded for this clonotype. The rearrangement joins TRBV5-6 to TRBJ1-1; no clear D gene. CDR3 length equals 15 residues. Germline loops: CDR1 SGHDT, CDR2 YYEEEE. The V gene lost 0 bases and the J gene lost 4 bases, with 13 bases spanning the gap. The chain's CDR3 is CASSLVVGGFTEAFF. CDR3 in DNA: TGTGCCAGCAGCTTGGTTGTCGGCGGCTTCACTGAAGCTTTCTTT. Combining the CDR3 with reference TRBV5-6 and TRBJ1-1 gives the whole variable domain DAGVTQSPTHLIKTRGQQVTLRCSPKSGHDTVSWYQQALGQGPQFIFQYYEEEERQRGNFPDRFSGHQFPNYSSELNVNALLLGDSALYLCASSLVVGGFTEAFFGQGTRLTVV.

This clonotype was seen repeatedly, ten times or more. The gene calls are TRBV7-9 and TRBJ1-1; a possible D gene is TRBD1 (5 bases). V was pared by 8 bases and J by 0 bases, with 16 bases between. This CDR3 spans 15 amino acids. CDR1 and CDR2 from the germline V gene are SEHNR and FQNEAQ (reference sequence). The CDR3 sequence: CASGGQGKMNTEAFF. The CDR3 DNA is TGTGCCAGCGGTGGGCAGGGAAAAATGAACACTGAAGCTTTCTTT.

This clonotype occurred many times. This chain joins TRBV12-3 or TRBV12-4 and TRBJ2-3; tentative D call: TRBD2 (5 bases). Trimming left V 3 bases short and J 0 bases short, with 10 bases between. CDR3 length equals 15 residues. DNA of the CDR3: TGTGCCAGCAGTTTTAGGCGGGTCAGCACAGATACGCAGTATTTT. It specifies CASSFRRVSTDTQYF.

This clonotype was detected a few times. J is TRBJ2-7 and V is TRBV7-6, with 8 nucleotides matching TRBD2. The CDR3 runs to 15 residues. Germline assignment: CDR1 SGHVS and CDR2 FNYEAQ. The V gene end was trimmed by 2 bases and the J gene end by 3 bases; junction bases not matched to a gene: 6. In nucleotides, the CDR3 is TGTGCCAGCAGCTTAATAGCGGGAATTGGCTACGAGCAGTACTTC. It specifies CASSLIAGIGYEQYF.

The table lists this clonotype with many counts. The rearrangement joins TRBV20-1 to TRBJ1-6; no clear D gene. The CDR3 has 15 residues. Germline V gene data show CDR1 as DFQATT and CDR2 as SNEGSKA (reference sequence). Deletions cut 0 bases from V and 7 bases from J, with 13 bases between. As DNA, the CDR3 is TGCAGTGCTAGAGATCGTAGGGATGGGAATTCACCCCTCCACTTT. It is translated as CSARDRRDGNSPLHF.

This clonotype was seen ten or more times. This CDR3 reads CATSRHRQVDGYTF. In nucleotides, the CDR3 is TGTGCCACCAGCAGACACAGACAGGTTGATGGCTACACCTTC. The V and J genes are TRBV15 and TRBJ1-2; weak D call: TRBD1 (6 bases). The germline V gene has CDR1 LNHNV and CDR2 YYDKDF (reference sequence). The CDR3 loop spans 14 amino acids. V lost 2 bases, J lost 6 bases, and 13 bases lay in between.

This clonotype came up a few times. No DNA is shown, since the ends of the CDR3 on it are uncertain; the CDR3 is the one TCRdb lists. The rearrangement uses TRBV23-1 and TRBJ2-2; TRBD1 is the table's D call, not checked against the DNA. Being an ORF, TRBV23-1 has a function that is uncertain. The CDR3 totals 17 residues, both ends included. The CDR3 region is CASSHAMRGRTPGSCFF.

This chain uses TRBV7-9 with TRBJ2-7; D unresolved. Germline V CDR1 and CDR2: SEHNR, FQNEAQ (reference sequence). CDR3 length equals 16 residues. Deletions cut 5 bases from V and 4 bases from J, with 21 bases between. The CDR3 loop reads CASSPTLQDGGYEQYF. CDR3 nucleotides: TGTGCCAGCAGCCCTACGCTTCAGGACGGTGGGTACGAGCAGTACTTC.

At least ten counts were recorded for this clonotype. The chain carries TRBV7-2 and TRBJ2-3; TRBD2 aligns across 7 bases. This CDR3 comprises 15 residues. Germline values: CDR1 SGHTA, CDR2 FQGNSA. The V and J ends lost 0 bases and 6 bases, in that order; junction bases with no gene match: 6. The CDR3 loop reads CASSLAGGVGDTQYF. In DNA form, the CDR3 reads TGTGCCAGCAGCTTAGCGGGGGGGGTGGGGGATACGCAGTATTTT.

This clonotype showed up many times. The CDR3 reads CSGRGSTYGYTF. CDR3 DNA: TGCAGTGGCAGGGGATCTACGTATGGCTACACCTTC. The chain recombines TRBV20-1 with TRBJ1-2; D is perhaps TRBD1 (6 bases). Looked up from germline, CDR1 is DFQATT and CDR2 is SNEGSKA (reference sequence). V shed 7 bases and J shed 5 bases, with 14 bases lying between them. The CDR3 loop spans 12 amino acids.

This clonotype was detected many times. The V call is TRBV6-1, the J call TRBJ2-1, with 11 positions matching TRBD2. The length of the CDR3 is 16 residues. CDR1 MNHNS and CDR2 SASEGT come from the germline V gene. V trimming: 6 bases; J trimming: 10 bases; junction bases outside the gene matches: 14. In DNA, the CDR3 is TGTGCCAGCAGACCCATAGGGACTAGCGGAGGTGGCGAGCAGTTCTTC. Its protein is CASRPIGTSGGGEQFF.

This clonotype was seen at least ten times. The rearrangement uses TRBV7-2 and TRBJ2-3, with D hard to call. The CDR3 spans 13 residues. Germline values: CDR1 SGHTA, CDR2 FQGNSA. Trimming took off 5 bases at V and 6 bases at J, with 12 bases between the two ends. The CDR3 sequence: CASSPTPEDTQYF. CDR3 nucleotides: TGTGCCAGCAGCCCCACCCCCGAGGATACGCAGTATTTT.

This clonotype was counted ten times or more. The chain carries TRBV28 and TRBJ2-7; TRBD1 is a possible D gene (6 bases). The V and J ends lost 1 base and 4 bases respectively, with 11 bases between them. Looked up from germline, CDR1 is MDHEN and CDR2 is SYDVKM. CDR3 size: 14 residues. In DNA form, the CDR3 reads TGTGCCAGCAGTTTATCGGCAAGGGGGTACGAGCAGTACTTC. This encodes CASSLSARGYEQYF.

The chain is built from TRBV25-1 and TRBJ2-7; TRBD1 agrees at 11 bases. Germline V gene data show CDR1 as MGHDK and CDR2 as SYGVNS. Trimming cost V 11 bases and J 3 bases; bases outside gene matches: 15. The CDR3 length is 16 residues. CDR3 nucleotides: TGTGCCCGGGGTGTCCGGACAGGGGGCAAAGGCTACGAGCAGTACTTC. This codes for CARGVRTGGKGYEQYF.

This clonotype was observed many times. V usage is TRBV15 and J usage is TRBJ2-3; TRBD2 might be the D (5 bases). The V gene's germline CDR1 is LNHNV and CDR2 YYDKDF (reference sequence). Trimming removed 3 bases at V and 1 base at J, with 8 bases between. The CDR3 sequence is 14 residues long. This chain's CDR3 is CATSRDGGTDTQYF. CDR3 in DNA: TGTGCCACCAGCAGGGACGGGGGCACAGATACGCAGTATTTT. Full variable domain (rest looked up from reference TRBV15 and TRBJ2-3): DAMVIQNPRYQVTQFGKPVTLSCSQTLNHNVMYWYQQKSSQAPKLLFHYYDKDFNNEADTPDNFQSRRPNTSFCFLDIRSPGLGDTAMYLCATSRDGGTDTQYFGPGTRLTVL.

This clonotype has a count of ten or more. V usage is TRBV25-1 and J usage is TRBJ2-3; tentative D call: TRBD2 (5 bases). The CDR3 length is 10 residues. Trimming removed 10 bases at V and 6 bases at J, with 8 bases between. Germline V gene sequence: CDR1 MGHDK, CDR2 SYGVNS. CDR3 protein: CATTGDTQYF. In DNA, the CDR3 is TGTGCCACCACGGGGGATACGCAGTATTTT.

This clonotype occurred many times. CDR3 nucleotides: TGTGCCACCAGCATCGGGAGCAGGGATGAGCAGTTCTTC. Its protein product is CATSIGSRDEQFF. This chain joins TRBV15 and TRBJ2-1, with D perhaps matching TRBD2 (6 bases). V was clipped by 4 bases and J by 8 bases, with 12 bases between them. CDR1 is LNHNV and CDR2 is YYDKDF in the germline V gene (reference sequence). The CDR3 extends over 13 amino acids.

J is TRBJ2-3 and V is TRBV11-2, with TRBD2 matching over 14 bases. J lost 1 base, V lost 5 bases, and 11 bases had no gene match. This CDR3 has 19 residues. CDR1 and CDR2 from the germline V gene are SGHAT and FQNNGV. The chain's CDR3 is CASSPKGLAGGSGTDTQYF. The CDR3 DNA is TGTGCCAGCAGCCCCAAAGGACTAGCGGGGGGAAGCGGCACAGATACGCAGTATTTT.